This TCR beta chain is from a study of human T cells and chemical hapten exposure (dated by TCRdb to the early 2020s). Study-level background: For sensitization, 2% DPC in acetone was applied to a 2 cm by 2 cm area of upper inner arm skin. Libraries were combined into a pool for sequencing, and differences in TCR yield between samples came mainly from small differences in library volumes within the pool. The patient cohort, mostly female, included alopecia areata with under or over 50% scalp involvement, alopecia totalis and alopecia universalis. The study tracked peripheral blood TCR repertoire changes in vivo during primary and secondary sensitization to the hapten diphenylcyclopropenone (DPC) in alopecia patients. Patient blood was sampled pre-sensitization (week 0) and at 2, 6 and about 24 weeks after DPC sensitization. Patients additionally received weekly therapeutic DPC doses to the scalp throughout the roughly 23-week study period. For TCR sequencing, blood came from 25 to 35 alopecia patients at anywhere from one to four time points (pre-sensitization, 2, 6 and 24 weeks). Patch testing was done on the upper back using Finn chambers containing 0.01% DPC, and results were scored after 6 days according to International Contact Dermatitis Research Group standards. General findings and caveats noted by the study authors: Expanded TCRs formed significantly more large CDR3 similarity clusters than pre-sensitization or healthy control sets, consistent with antigen-driven responses. No change with DPC sensitization was found in the number of TCRs above 1 in 1000 frequency, and no evidence of global repertoire structure alterations was found. Patch test score correlated positively with the number of PT1 expanded TCRs, reaching significance at thresholds 8, 16 and 32 but not at 4. After repeated subsampling, changes were observed in the strength of the expansion versus patch-test correlation and in the threshold at which the correlation became significant. Alopecia, a presumed autoimmune disease, was present in all patients, so the immune response of the patients might differ from that of healthy individuals.

A word on this clonotype: The specificity of this receptor is unknown. Base qualities are missing; no much larger clone stands one base away.

Receptor amplification or capture employed RACE. The listed sequencing device is NextSeq 500. During library preparation, unique molecular identifiers were attached to individual cDNA molecules so that TCRs could be counted quantitatively and reproducibly. Each blood RNA sample was used to sequence both TCR alpha and TCR beta chains. The paper's processing steps were these. The median number of TCRs per sample was 85,000 to 100,000, ranging from about 20,000 to 690,600. The Decombinator software suite was used to annotate V, J and CDR3 in the TCR reads. For the PS versus PT1 abundance plots, all samples were subsampled to the same number of TCRs (28,000). Expanded TCRs were defined as absent before sensitization and observed at least eight times at the 2-week time point. TCRdb applied fastp at Q25 and MiXCR to the public reads, then kept only in-frame beta chains. Every distinct CDR3 protein forms one entry, paired with its most common genes and DNA. TCRdb, rather than the study authors, made the V and J calls. The sample contains about 80,000 distinct CDR3 sequences, 12% to 15% of them found a single time. The top ten clones comprise 4% to 6% of the sample.

For CDR1 and CDR2, the germline V gene lists KGHSH and LQKENI. Reading from cysteine to phenylalanine, the CDR3 counts 15 amino acids. Only CDR3 DNA is held: 45 bases, read in frame from base 1. V is cut by 2 bases and J by 0 bases, and the space between the germline ends is 8 bases. This sample's time point label indicates: pre-sensitization, week 0. This specimen's treatment or condition label, interpreted: therapeutic diphenylcyclopropenone sensitization with weekly scalp DPC. At each patch-test visit, blood was drawn before the patch test was applied. To be eligible, patients had to be aged 18 to 70, diagnosed with alopecia and judged suitable for DPC therapy, while pregnant patients were excluded. Unfractionated whole blood was collected in Tempus Blood RNA tubes, and total RNA was extracted from that blood.

Recombination linked TRBV18 to TRBJ1-3; TRBD1 is a weak D gene call, 5 bases matching. The sequence was obtained from a woman between 45 and 60 years old with alopecia areata. Some clones in this sample may be carry-over from other donors' samples. Source: whole blood, taken in connection with sensitization to the hapten diphenylcyclopropenone (DPC). The CDR3 protein is CASSPGTDSGNTIYF. The nucleotides read TGTGCCAGCTCACCAGGGACGGACTCTGGAAACACCATATATTTT.